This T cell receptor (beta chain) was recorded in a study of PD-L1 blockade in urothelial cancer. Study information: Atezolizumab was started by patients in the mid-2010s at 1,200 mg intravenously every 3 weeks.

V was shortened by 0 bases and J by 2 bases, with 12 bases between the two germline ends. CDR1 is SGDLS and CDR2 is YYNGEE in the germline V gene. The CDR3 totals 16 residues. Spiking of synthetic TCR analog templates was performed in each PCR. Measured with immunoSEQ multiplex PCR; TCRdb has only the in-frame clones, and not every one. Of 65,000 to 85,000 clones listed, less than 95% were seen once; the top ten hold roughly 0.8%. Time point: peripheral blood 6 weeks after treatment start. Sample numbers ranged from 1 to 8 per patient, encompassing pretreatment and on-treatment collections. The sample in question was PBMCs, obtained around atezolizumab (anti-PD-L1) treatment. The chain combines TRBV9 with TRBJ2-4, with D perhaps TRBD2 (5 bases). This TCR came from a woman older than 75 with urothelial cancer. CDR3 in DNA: TGTGCCAGCAGCGTAGTACCGGGAAGTACCAAAAACATTCAGTACTTC. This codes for CASSVVPGSTKNIQYF.